Below, one T cell receptor (beta chain) is given with its context. This clonotype is deemed medium-sized (0.01 to 0.1%). Its target antigen remains unknown. No much larger clone is present one base from it, and per-base qualities are unavailable. This record comes from a study of T cells in AML relapse after transplant (dated by TCRdb to the late 2010s). Describing the broader study: The remission controls were clinically matched patients who stayed in long-term complete remission and had more than 3 years of follow-up. In this retrospective study, inhibitory receptor expression and TCR repertoires of bone marrow T cells were examined in patients given allogeneic HSCT for myeloid malignancy. Remission samples were bone marrow collected about 1 year after HSCT from patients who maintained complete remission. What the authors observed across the whole study: The TCR repertoire comparisons were based on very few samples, with only a few individuals in each group for unsorted bone marrow.

The CDR3 spans 11 residues, from the cysteine through the phenylalanine. CDR3 DNA is the only sequence kept; it has 33 bases, read in frame from the first base. V is pared back by 6 bases and J by 4 bases, with 6 bases lying between the germline termini. Reading the germline V gene gives CDR1 MGHDK and CDR2 SYGVNS. The library was produced with PCR. A modified RACE PCR protocol, not multiplex PCR, was used to amplify TCR alpha and beta chains from RNA. Libraries were sequenced on an Illumina MiSeq, and raw reads were demultiplexed by sample-specific barcode combinations. The study's processing was this. TCR clonotypes were identified from the sequencing reads using MiXCR software. TCRdb trimmed public reads at Q25 via fastp, called clones via MiXCR and kept in-frame beta chains. Each CDR3 protein gets just one entry, which takes the most common genes and DNA from the rows behind it. These V and J calls are TCRdb output, not the study's own analysis. In this sample the table shows about 3,500 distinct CDR3 sequences, around 10% of which occur a single time. Approximately 29% of the sample lies in the top ten.

Recombination linked TRBV25-1 to TRBJ1-2; the D gene assignment is ambiguous. The TCR sequence derives from a human donor who had a stem cell transplant for acute myeloid leukemia. Where a transplant has occurred, the graft donor may have supplied some of the T cells. Sequencing used bone marrow, either the whole sample or a sorted T cell fraction (not recorded which), obtained in complete remission. The CDR3 reads as follows: CASRGLYGYTF. At the DNA level, the sequence is TGTGCCAGCAGGGGTCTCTATGGCTACACCTTC.